Listed here are 13 T cell receptor beta chains from one sample, sequenced in a study of blood T cell repertoires in COVID-19. Measured with immunoSEQ multiplex PCR; TCRdb has only the in-frame clones, and not every one. The table has under 400,000 clones, approximately 87% seen once. Material for sequencing was peripheral blood. The receptors derive from a woman aged 25 to 39 with COVID-19, enrolled during active disease.

The chain has TRBV5-1 and TRBJ1-3; 9 positions agree with TRBD1. J lost 0 bases, V lost 1 base, and 14 bases had no gene match. This CDR3 spans 20 amino acids. Per the germline V gene, CDR1 is SGHRS and CDR2 is YFSETQ. As DNA, the CDR3 is TGCGCCAGCAGCTTGTTAACAGGGGGCCGAGATTTACTCTCTGGAAACACCATATATTTT. Translated, it gives CASSLLTGGRDLLSGNTIYF.

The CDR3 reads CASSGLDTNYGYTF. The CDR3 DNA sequence: TGTGCCAGCAGCGGTCTCGACACCAACTATGGCTACACCTTC. The rearrangement uses TRBV3-1 (or the pseudogene TRBV3-2) and TRBJ1-2; no clear D gene. The CDR3 is 14 residues long. From germline, CDR1 is LGHDT and CDR2 YNNKEL (reference sequence). Trimming stripped 5 bases from V and 2 bases from J, with 12 bases between.

The CDR3 DNA reads TGTGCCTGGAGCAACAGGGTAATCGGGGAGCTGTTTTTT. Its protein is CAWSNRVIGELFF. The chain is built from TRBV30 and TRBJ2-2, with D possibly matching TRBD1 (6 bases). Germline V gives CDR1 GTSNPN, CDR2 SVGIG (reference sequence). The CDR3 has 13 residues. Trimming took off 3 bases at V and 7 bases at J, with 12 bases between the two ends.

The chain combines TRBV4-3 with TRBJ2-1, with TRBD2 matching 14 bases. Germline CDR1 LGHNA, CDR2 YSLEER. With V trimmed by 0 bases and J by 4 bases, 8 bases remained unmatched. The CDR3 covers 19 residues. The CDR3 loop is CASSQEKTSGRAGYNEQFF. In DNA form, the CDR3 reads TGCGCCAGCAGCCAAGAGAAGACTAGCGGGAGGGCCGGGTACAATGAGCAGTTCTTC.

This chain joins TRBV10-1 and TRBJ2-5; D may be TRBD1 (5 bases). V gave up 4 bases and J gave up 5 bases, with 11 bases separating them. The CDR3 spans 13 residues. Germline V CDR1 and CDR2: WNHNN, SYGVQD (reference sequence). CDR3: CASSADRVETQYF. CDR3 sequence (DNA): TGCGCCAGCAGTGCAGACAGAGTGGAGACCCAGTACTTC.

V usage is TRBV28 and J usage is TRBJ1-5, with TRBD1 identical over 7 bases. CDR1 is MDHEN and CDR2 is SYDVKM in the germline V gene. V shed 7 bases, J shed 7 bases, and the junction held 13 bases outside the gene matches. The CDR3 consists of 15 residues. The CDR3 nucleotides are TGTGCCAGCATCCAATCAGGACAGGCGAAGCAGCCCCAGCATTTT. This codes for CASIQSGQAKQPQHF. Complete variable domain (other parts from reference TRBV28 and TRBJ1-5): DVKVTQSSRYLVKRTGEKVFLECVQDMDHENMFWYRQDPGLGLRLIYFSYDVKMKEKGDIPEGYSVSREKKERFSLILESASTNQTSMYLCASIQSGQAKQPQHFGDGTRLSIL.

The rearrangement links TRBV25-1 to TRBJ1-4, with 9 bases that match TRBD1. V dropped 6 bases and J dropped 3; count of bases not matched to a gene: 2. This CDR3 has 14 residues. The germline V gene has CDR1 MGHDK and CDR2 SYGVNS. CDR3 sequence: CASSRDRANEKLFF. CDR3 coding DNA: TGTGCCAGCAGCCGGGACAGGGCTAATGAAAAACTGTTTTTT.

The V and J genes are TRBV27 and TRBJ2-1; 13 nucleotides line up with TRBD2. The CDR3 consists of 14 residues. Trimming at V came to 5 bases and at J to 6 bases, leaving 1 base not matched to a gene. The germline CDR1 and CDR2 sequences are MNHEY and SMNVEV (reference sequence). The CDR3 sequence: CASSGLAGANEQFF. CDR3 DNA: TGTGCCAGCAGTGGACTAGCGGGAGCCAATGAGCAGTTCTTC.

The chain has TRBV5-1 and TRBJ2-5; 13 bases line up with TRBD2. The CDR3 runs 14 residues. V trimming: 4 bases; J trimming: 4 bases; junction bases outside the gene matches: 1. Germline values: CDR1 SGHRS, CDR2 YFSETQ. CDR3: CASSGLAGVETQYF. CDR3 coding DNA: TGCGCCAGCAGCGGACTAGCGGGAGTAGAGACCCAGTACTTC. Combining the CDR3 with reference TRBV5-1 and TRBJ2-5 gives the whole variable domain KAGVTQTPRYLIKTRGQQVTLSCSPISGHRSVSWYQQTPGQGLQFLFEYFSETQRNKGNFPGRFSGRQFSNSRSEMNVSTLELGDSALYLCASSGLAGVETQYFGPGTRLLVL.

The V and J genes are TRBV5-1 and TRBJ2-2; the D gene is possibly TRBD1 (6 bases). V lost 3 bases to trimming and J lost 1 base, with 7 bases between them. CDR1 is SGHRS, CDR2 YFSETQ, per germline. The CDR3 covers 14 residues. The CDR3 reads CASSSGQNTGELFF. Written as DNA, the CDR3 is TGCGCCAGCAGCTCGGGACAGAACACCGGGGAGCTGTTTTTT. Based on the CDR3 plus reference TRBV5-1 and TRBJ2-2, the full variable domain is KAGVTQTPRYLIKTRGQQVTLSCSPISGHRSVSWYQQTPGQGLQFLFEYFSETQRNKGNFPGRFSGRQFSNSRSEMNVSTLELGDSALYLCASSSGQNTGELFFGEGSRLTVL.

The chain recombines TRBV7-2 with TRBJ2-5; D perhaps matches TRBD2 (6 bases). The V gene's germline CDR1 is SGHTA and CDR2 FQGNSA. V lost 0 bases to trimming and J lost 4 bases, with 9 bases between them. The CDR3 totals 14 residues. The CDR3 sequence: CASSLALGGETQYF. Written as DNA, the CDR3 is TGTGCCAGCAGCTTAGCGCTCGGGGGAGAGACCCAGTACTTC.

The chain carries TRBV4-1 and TRBJ2-1, with 8 bases aligning to TRBD2. The CDR3 is 16 residues long. Trimming took 1 base from V and 8 from J; bases not matched to a gene: 10. CDR1 and CDR2 from the germline V gene are MGHRA and YSYEKL. The CDR3 nucleotides are TGCGCCAGCAGCCAAGTAGGTGGCGGGAGGAGACATGAGCAGTTCTTC. It translates to CASSQVGGGRRHEQFF.

The chain joins TRBV6-1 to TRBJ2-5, with 8 nucleotides matching TRBD2. Germline V lookup: CDR1 MNHNS, CDR2 SASEGT. Losses at the gene ends were 0 bases for V and 1 base for J; bases not matched to a gene: 4. The CDR3 extends over 16 amino acids. This CDR3 reads CASSEAGTRRQETQYF. As DNA, the CDR3 is TGTGCCAGCAGTGAAGCCGGGACTAGACGCCAAGAGACCCAGTACTTC.